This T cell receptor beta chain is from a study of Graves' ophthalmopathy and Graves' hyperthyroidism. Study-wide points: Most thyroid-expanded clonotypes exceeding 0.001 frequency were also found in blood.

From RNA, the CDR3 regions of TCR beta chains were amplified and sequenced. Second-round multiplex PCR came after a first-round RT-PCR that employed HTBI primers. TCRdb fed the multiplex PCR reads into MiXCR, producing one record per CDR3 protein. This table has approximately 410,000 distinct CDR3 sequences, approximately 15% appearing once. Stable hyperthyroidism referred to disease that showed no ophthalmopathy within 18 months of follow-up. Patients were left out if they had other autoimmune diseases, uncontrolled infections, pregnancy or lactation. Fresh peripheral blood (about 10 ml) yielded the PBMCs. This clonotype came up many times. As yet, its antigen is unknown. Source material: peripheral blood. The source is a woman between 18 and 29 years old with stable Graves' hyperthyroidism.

DNA for the CDR3: TGTGCCAGCAGTGAAGCGGAGACAGGGTACACTGAAGCTTTCTTT. This gives the protein CASSEAETGYTEAFF. V and J are TRBV2 and TRBJ1-1, with TRBD1 matching over 7 bases. V lost 0 bases and J lost 3; bases outside the gene matches: 4. This CDR3 region has 15 residues. CDR1 and CDR2 (germline): SNHLY, FYNNEI.